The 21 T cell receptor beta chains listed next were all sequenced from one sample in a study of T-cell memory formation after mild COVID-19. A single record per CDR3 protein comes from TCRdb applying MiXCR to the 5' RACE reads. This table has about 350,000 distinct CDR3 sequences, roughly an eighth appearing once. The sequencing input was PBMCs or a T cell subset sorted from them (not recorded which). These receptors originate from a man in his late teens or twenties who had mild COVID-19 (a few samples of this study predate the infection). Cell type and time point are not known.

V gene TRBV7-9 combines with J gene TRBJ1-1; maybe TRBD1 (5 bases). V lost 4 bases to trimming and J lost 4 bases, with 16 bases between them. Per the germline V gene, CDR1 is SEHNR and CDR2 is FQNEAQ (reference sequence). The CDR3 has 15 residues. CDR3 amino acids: CASSSEDISATEAFF. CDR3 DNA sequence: TGTGCCAGCAGCTCGGAGGACATATCCGCCACTGAAGCTTTCTTT. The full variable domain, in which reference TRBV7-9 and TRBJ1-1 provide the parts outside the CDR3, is DTGVSQNPRHKITKRGQNVTFRCDPISEHNRLYWYRQTLGQGPEFLTYFQNEAQLEKSRLLSDRFSAERPKGSFSTLEIQRTEQGDSAMYLCASSSEDISATEAFFGQGTRLTVV.

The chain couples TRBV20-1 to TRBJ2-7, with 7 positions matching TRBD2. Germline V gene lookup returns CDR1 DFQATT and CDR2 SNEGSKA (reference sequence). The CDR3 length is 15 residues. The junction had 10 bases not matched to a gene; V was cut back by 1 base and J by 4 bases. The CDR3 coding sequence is TGCAGTGCTAGAGTCTGGGGTGGCGGGAGTTACGAGCAGTACTTC. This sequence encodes CSARVWGGGSYEQYF.

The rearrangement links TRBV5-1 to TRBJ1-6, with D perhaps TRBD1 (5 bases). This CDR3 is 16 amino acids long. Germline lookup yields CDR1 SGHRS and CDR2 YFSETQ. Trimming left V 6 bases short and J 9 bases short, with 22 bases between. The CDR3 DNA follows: TGCGCCAGCACAGAGGGAACACACAGGACTCTTTCACCCCTCCACTTT. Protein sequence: CASTEGTHRTLSPLHF.

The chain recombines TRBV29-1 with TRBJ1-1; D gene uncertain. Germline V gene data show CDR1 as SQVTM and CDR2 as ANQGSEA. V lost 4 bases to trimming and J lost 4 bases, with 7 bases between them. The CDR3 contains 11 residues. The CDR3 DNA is TGCAGCGTTGGGATTGGCACTGAAGCTTTCTTT. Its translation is CSVGIGTEAFF.

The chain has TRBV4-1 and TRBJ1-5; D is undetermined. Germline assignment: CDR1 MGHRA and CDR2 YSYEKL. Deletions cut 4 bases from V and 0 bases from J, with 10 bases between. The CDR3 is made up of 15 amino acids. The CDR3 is CASSLTDGSNQPQHF. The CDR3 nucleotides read TGCGCCAGCAGCCTGACGGACGGTAGCAATCAGCCCCAGCATTTT.

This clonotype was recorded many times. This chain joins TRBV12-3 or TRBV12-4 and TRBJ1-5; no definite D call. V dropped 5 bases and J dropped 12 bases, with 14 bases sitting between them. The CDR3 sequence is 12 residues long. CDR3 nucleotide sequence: TGTGCCAGCAGTCGGGGTTCGTGGCACCAGCATTTT. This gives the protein CASSRGSWHQHF.

The CDR3 region has the DNA TGCGCCAGCAGCCAAGATCAAGACAAACCCTCCTACGAGCAGTACTTC. This codes for CASSQDQDKPSYEQYF. The chain combines TRBV4-1 with TRBJ2-7; D remains ambiguous. Trimming left V 0 bases short and J 0 bases short, with 12 bases between. Per germline, CDR1 MGHRA and CDR2 YSYEKL. This CDR3 is 16 amino acids long.

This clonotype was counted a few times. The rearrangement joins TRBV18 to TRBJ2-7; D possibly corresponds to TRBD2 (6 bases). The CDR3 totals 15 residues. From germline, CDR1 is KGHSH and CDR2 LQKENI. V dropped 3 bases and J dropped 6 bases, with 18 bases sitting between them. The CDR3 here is CASSPGLPELSEQYF. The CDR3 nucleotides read TGTGCCAGCTCACCGGGACTGCCGGAATTAAGCGAGCAGTACTTC.

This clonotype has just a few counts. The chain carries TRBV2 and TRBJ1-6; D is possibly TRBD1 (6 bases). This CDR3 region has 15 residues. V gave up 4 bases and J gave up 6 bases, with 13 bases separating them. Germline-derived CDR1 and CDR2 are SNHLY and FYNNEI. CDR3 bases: TGTGCCAGCAGTGTAGTGGGGGGGCCTAATTCACCCCTCCACTTT. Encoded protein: CASSVVGGPNSPLHF. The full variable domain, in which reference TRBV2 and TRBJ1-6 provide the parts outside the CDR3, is EPEVTQTPSHQVTQMGQEVILRCVPISNHLYFYWYRQILGQKVEFLVSFYNNEISEKSEIFDDQFSVERPDGSNFTLKIRSTKLEDSAMYFCASSVVGGPNSPLHFGNGTRLTVT.

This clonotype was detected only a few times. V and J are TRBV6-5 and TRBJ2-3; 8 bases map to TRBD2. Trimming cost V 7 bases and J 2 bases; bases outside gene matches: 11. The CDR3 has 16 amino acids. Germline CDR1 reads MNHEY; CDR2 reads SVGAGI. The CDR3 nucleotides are TGTGCCAGCAAAAGATCGCGGGGGGCAAACACAGATACGCAGTATTTT. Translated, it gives CASKRSRGANTDTQYF.

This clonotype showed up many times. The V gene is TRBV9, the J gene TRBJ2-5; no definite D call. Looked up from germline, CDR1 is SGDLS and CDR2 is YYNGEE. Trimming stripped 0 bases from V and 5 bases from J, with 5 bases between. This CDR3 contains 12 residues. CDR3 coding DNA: TGTGCCAGCAGCGTAGTAGGGGAGACCCAGTACTTC. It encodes CASSVVGETQYF.

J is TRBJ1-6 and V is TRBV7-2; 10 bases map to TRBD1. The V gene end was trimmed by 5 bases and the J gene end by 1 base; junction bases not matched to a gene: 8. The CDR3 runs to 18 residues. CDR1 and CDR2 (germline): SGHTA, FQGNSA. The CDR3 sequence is CASSRTGGSGSYNSPLHF. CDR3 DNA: TGTGCCAGCAGCCGGACAGGGGGGTCGGGGTCCTATAATTCACCCCTCCACTTT.

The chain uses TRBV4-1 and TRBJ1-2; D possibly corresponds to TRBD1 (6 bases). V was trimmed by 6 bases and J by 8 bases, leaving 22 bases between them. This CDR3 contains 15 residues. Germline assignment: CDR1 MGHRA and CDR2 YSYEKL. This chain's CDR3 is CASSPEQGTSIGYTF. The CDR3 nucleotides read TGCGCCAGCAGTCCTGAACAGGGAACCTCTATAGGCTACACCTTC.

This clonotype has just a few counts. The CDR3 spells CASTRGQLNEKLFF. The CDR3 bases are TGTGCCAGCACCAGGGGACAGTTAAATGAAAAACTGTTTTTT. The V call is TRBV7-2, the J call TRBJ1-4; 7 bases map to TRBD1. Germline-derived CDR1 and CDR2 are SGHTA and FQGNSA. This CDR3 is built from 14 residues. V shed 7 bases and J 5 bases; nucleotides not matched to a gene: 7.

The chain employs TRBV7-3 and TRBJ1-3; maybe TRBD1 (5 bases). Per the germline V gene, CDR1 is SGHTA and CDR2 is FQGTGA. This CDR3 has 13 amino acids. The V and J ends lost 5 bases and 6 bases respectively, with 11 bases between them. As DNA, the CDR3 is TGTGCCAGCAGCCGGGACCGGGAAAACACCATATATTTT. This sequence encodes CASSRDRENTIYF. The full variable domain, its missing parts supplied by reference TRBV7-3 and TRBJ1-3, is GAGVSQTPSNKVTEKGKYVELRCDPISGHTALYWYRQSLGQGPEFLIYFQGTGAADDSGLPNDRFFAVRPEGSVSTLKIQRTERGDSAVYLCASSRDRENTIYFGEGSWLTVV.

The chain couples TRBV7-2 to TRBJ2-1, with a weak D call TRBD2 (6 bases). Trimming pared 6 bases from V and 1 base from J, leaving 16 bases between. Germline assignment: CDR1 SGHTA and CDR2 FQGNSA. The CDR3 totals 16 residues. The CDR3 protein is CASRSRGVRSYNEQFF. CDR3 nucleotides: TGTGCCAGCAGGTCTCGCGGGGTCCGTTCCTACAATGAGCAGTTCTTC.

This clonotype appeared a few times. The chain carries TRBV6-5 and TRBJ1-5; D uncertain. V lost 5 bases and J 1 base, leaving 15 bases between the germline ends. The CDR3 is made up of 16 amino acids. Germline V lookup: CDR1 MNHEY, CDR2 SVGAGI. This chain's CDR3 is CASSQHGRVSNQPQHF. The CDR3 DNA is TGTGCCAGCAGTCAACACGGACGGGTCAGCAATCAGCCCCAGCATTTT.

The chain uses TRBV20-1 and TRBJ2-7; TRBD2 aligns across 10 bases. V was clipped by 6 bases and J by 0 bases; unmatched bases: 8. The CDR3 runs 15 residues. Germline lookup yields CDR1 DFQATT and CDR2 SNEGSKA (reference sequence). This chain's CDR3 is CSAVAGGSSSYEQYF. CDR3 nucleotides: TGCAGTGCAGTAGCGGGGGGTAGTAGCTCCTACGAGCAGTACTTC.

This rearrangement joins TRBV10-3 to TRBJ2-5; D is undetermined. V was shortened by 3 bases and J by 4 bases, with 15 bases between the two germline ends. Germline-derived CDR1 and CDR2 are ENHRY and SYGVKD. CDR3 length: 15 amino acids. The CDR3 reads CAISDGRGGGETQYF. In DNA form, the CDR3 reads TGTGCCATCAGTGACGGCCGAGGCGGTGGAGAGACCCAGTACTTC.

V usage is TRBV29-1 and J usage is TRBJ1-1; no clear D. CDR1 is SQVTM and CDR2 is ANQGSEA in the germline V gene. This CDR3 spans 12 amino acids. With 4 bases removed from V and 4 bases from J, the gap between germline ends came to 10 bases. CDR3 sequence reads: CSVGVWGTEAFF. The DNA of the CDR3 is TGCAGCGTTGGGGTGTGGGGCACTGAAGCTTTCTTT.

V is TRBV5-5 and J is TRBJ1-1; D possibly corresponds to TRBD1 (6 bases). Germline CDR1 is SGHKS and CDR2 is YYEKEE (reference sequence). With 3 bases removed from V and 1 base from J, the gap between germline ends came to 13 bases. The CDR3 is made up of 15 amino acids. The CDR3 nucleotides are TGTGCCAGCAGCTGGGTGGTGGGGGCGAACACTGAAGCTTTCTTT. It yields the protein CASSWVVGANTEAFF.